This passage covers 24 T cell receptor beta chains from one sample sequenced in a study of T cell responses to AZD1222 COVID-19 vaccine. Clones were sequenced by immunoSEQ multiplex PCR, and TCRdb holds only the in-frame ones, with some missing. Here the sample spans about 120,000 clones, 85% to 90% being singletons. The specimen was peripheral blood, collected on day 0 of AZD1222 vaccination. All receptors derive from an adult in good health.

The chain joins TRBV19 to TRBJ1-2, with D possibly being TRBD1 (6 bases). Germline CDR1 reads LNHDA; CDR2 reads SQIVND (reference sequence). The CDR3 has 14 amino acids. Trimming removed 5 bases from V and 4 bases from J, with 14 bases in between. In DNA, the CDR3 is TGTGCCAGTAGTCGAGACAGGAGCTTCTATGGCTACACCTTC. Translation gives CASSRDRSFYGYTF. The whole variable domain, filled in from reference TRBV19 and TRBJ1-2, reads DGGITQSPKYLFRKEGQNVTLSCEQNLNHDAMYWYRQDPGQGLRLIYYSQIVNDFQKGDIAEGYSVSREKKESFPLTVTSAQKNPTAFYLCASSRDRSFYGYTFGSGTRLTVV.

The chain links TRBV5-1 to TRBJ2-5; no clear D. The CDR3 is 15 amino acids. V was shortened by 5 bases and J by 2 bases, with 16 bases between the two germline ends. From germline, CDR1 is SGHRS and CDR2 YFSETQ. CDR3: CASRSLGSTQETQYF. The CDR3 bases are TGCGCCAGCAGAAGCTTGGGGTCAACTCAAGAGACCCAGTACTTC.

This clone has a single count. The chain has TRBV7-8 and TRBJ1-1; D may be TRBD1 (5 bases). With 0 bases removed from V and 2 bases from J, the gap between germline ends came to 13 bases. CDR1 is SGHVS and CDR2 is FQNEAQ in the germline V gene. The CDR3 is 16 residues long. This CDR3 reads CASSLAGRTLNTEAFF. CDR3 bases: TGTGCCAGCAGCTTAGCGGGACGGACGCTTAACACTGAAGCTTTCTTT. Using reference TRBV7-8 and TRBJ1-1 for the parts outside the CDR3, the full variable domain is GAGVSQSPRYKVAKRGQDVALRCDPISGHVSLFWYQQALGQGPEFLTYFQNEAQLDKSGLPSDRFFAERPEGSVSTLKIQRTQQEDSAVYLCASSLAGRTLNTEAFFGQGTRLTVV.

This chain joins TRBV18 and TRBJ1-4; D ambiguous. Germline lookup yields CDR1 KGHSH and CDR2 LQKENI. The length of the CDR3 is 14 residues. V was shortened by 4 bases and J by 4 bases, with 10 bases between the two germline ends. DNA of the CDR3: TGTGCCAGCTCACTCCGGGCCCTTAATGAAAAACTGTTTTTT. Protein product: CASSLRALNEKLFF.

This rearrangement joins TRBV14 to TRBJ1-1, with D perhaps matching TRBD1 (6 bases). V dropped 0 bases and J dropped 6 bases, with 14 bases sitting between them. The germline gives CDR1 SGHDN, CDR2 FVKESK. There are 15 residues in the CDR3. The CDR3 DNA is TGTGCCAGCAGCCAAGATCTAGGGGGGGACTCTGAAGCTTTCTTT. It codes for CASSQDLGGDSEAFF. The full variable domain, completed using reference TRBV14 and TRBJ1-1, is EAGVTQFPSHSVIEKGQTVTLRCDPISGHDNLYWYRRVMGKEIKFLLHFVKESKQDESGMPNNRFLAERTGGTYSTLKVQPAELEDSGVYFCASSQDLGGDSEAFFGQGTRLTVV.

The V and J genes are TRBV5-8 and TRBJ1-2; TRBD1 is a possible D gene (6 bases). Germline V gene lookup returns CDR1 SGHTS and CDR2 YDEGEE. Trimming removed 3 bases from V and 4 bases from J, with 16 bases in between. There are 15 residues in the CDR3. Here the CDR3 reads CASSSSGGAGYGYTF. CDR3 in DNA: TGTGCCAGCAGCTCCTCCGGGGGCGCCGGCTATGGCTACACCTTC. Full variable domain (rest looked up from reference TRBV5-8 and TRBJ1-2): EAGVTQSPTHLIKTRGQQATLRCSPISGHTSVYWYQQALGLGLQFLLWYDEGEERNRGNFPPRFSGRQFPNYSSELNVNALELEDSALYLCASSSSGGAGYGYTFGSGTRLTVV.

This clone has only a few counts. This chain links TRBV5-6 with TRBJ2-1, with 9 bases aligning to TRBD2. With 4 bases clipped from V and 8 bases from J, the junction kept 7 bases outside the gene matches. The germline CDR1 and CDR2 sequences are SGHDT and YYEEEE. The CDR3 contains 14 residues. The CDR3 region has the DNA TGTGCCAGCAGCCAAGGACTAGCGAACGATGAGCAGTTCTTC. It codes for CASSQGLANDEQFF.

This rearrangement joins TRBV7-3 to TRBJ1-1, with D hard to call. CDR3 length: 13 amino acids. The V gene lost 4 bases and the J gene lost 1 base, with 7 bases spanning the gap. The V gene's germline CDR1 is SGHTA and CDR2 FQGTGA. The DNA of the CDR3 is TGTGCCAGCAGCTCCGTCAAGAACACTGAAGCTTTCTTT. Translated, it gives CASSSVKNTEAFF.

V is TRBV18 and J is TRBJ1-1; D unclear. Germline V gene lookup returns CDR1 KGHSH and CDR2 LQKENI. The CDR3 length is 16 residues. V shed 1 base and J shed 1 base, with 13 bases lying between them. The CDR3 spells CASSPRVQGPNTEAFF. CDR3 DNA sequence: TGTGCCAGCTCACCACGGGTACAAGGCCCGAACACTGAAGCTTTCTTT. The complete variable domain, with remaining parts taken from reference TRBV18 and TRBJ1-1, reads NAGVMQNPRHLVRRRGQEARLRCSPMKGHSHVYWYRQLPEEGLKFMVYLQKENIIDESGMPKERFSAEFPKEGPSILRIQQVVRGDSAAYFCASSPRVQGPNTEAFFGQGTRLTVV.

This chain uses TRBV15 with TRBJ2-2, with 8 bases matching TRBD1. From germline, CDR1 is LNHNV and CDR2 YYDKDF (reference sequence). V was pared by 5 bases and J by 6 bases, with 5 bases of the junction left unmatched. CDR3 size: 14 residues. The CDR3 sequence: CATSYRQGSGELFF. The DNA for the CDR3 is TGTGCCACCAGCTACCGACAGGGGTCCGGGGAGCTGTTTTTT.

The V call is TRBV19, the J call TRBJ2-3, with TRBD2 matching over 11 bases. Trimming took 3 bases from V and 2 from J; bases not matched to a gene: 13. This CDR3 has 19 residues. Germline loops: CDR1 LNHDA, CDR2 SQIVND (reference sequence). The CDR3 spells CASSISRLAGGLHTDTQYF. Here the CDR3 DNA reads TGTGCCAGTAGTATTAGCAGGCTAGCGGGGGGCTTACACACAGATACGCAGTATTTT. Using reference TRBV19 and TRBJ2-3 for the parts outside the CDR3, the full variable domain is DGGITQSPKYLFRKEGQNVTLSCEQNLNHDAMYWYRQDPGQGLRLIYYSQIVNDFQKGDIAEGYSVSREKKESFPLTVTSAQKNPTAFYLCASSISRLAGGLHTDTQYFGPGTRLTVL.

This clone was detected only once. This chain connects TRBV6-2 or TRBV6-3 to TRBJ2-3, with 9 bases aligning to TRBD1. After removal of 5 bases from V and 4 bases from J, the junction contained 13 bases not matched to a gene. Germline lookup yields CDR1 MNHEY and CDR2 SVGEGT. The CDR3 has 17 amino acids. The CDR3 sequence: CASSTGLQGALADTQYF. DNA of the CDR3: TGTGCCAGCAGTACCGGTCTACAGGGGGCGCTGGCAGATACGCAGTATTTT.

J is TRBJ1-1 and V is TRBV5-1, with D unresolved. Trimming stripped 2 bases from V and 5 bases from J, with 10 bases between. Germline V CDR1 and CDR2: SGHRS, YFSETQ. CDR3 size: 13 residues. CDR3 in amino acids: CASSFSAETEAFF. The CDR3 DNA reads TGCGCCAGCAGCTTCTCGGCGGAAACTGAAGCTTTCTTT.

This chain uses TRBV5-1 with TRBJ1-1; D perhaps matches TRBD1 (5 bases). CDR1 and CDR2 from the germline V gene are SGHRS and YFSETQ. This CDR3 spans 14 amino acids. V was pared by 9 bases and J by 10 bases, with 25 bases between. In nucleotides, the CDR3 is TGCGCCAACCACAAGTGGGGACGAACACAAGGAGCTTTCTTT. Protein product: CANHKWGRTQGAFF.

V is TRBV19 and J is TRBJ1-6, with TRBD1 matching over 7 bases. V dropped 5 bases and J dropped 9; count of bases not matched to a gene: 10. The germline V gene encodes CDR1 LNHDA and CDR2 SQIVND (reference sequence). This CDR3 is built from 15 residues. CDR3: CASSGGQGVFSPLHF. The CDR3 DNA reads as TGTGCCAGTAGTGGCGGTCAGGGGGTATTTTCACCCCTCCACTTT.

The chain carries TRBV5-1 and TRBJ1-2; 11 nucleotides align to TRBD1. The ends lost 4 bases at V and 7 bases at J; junction bases unmatched: 12. Germline CDR1 SGHRS, CDR2 YFSETQ. The CDR3 totals 16 residues. The CDR3 sequence is CASSRQTGQGEGGYTF. The CDR3 coding sequence is TGCGCCAGCAGCCGCCAAACGGGACAGGGGGAGGGTGGCTACACCTTC.

This chain connects TRBV3-1 (or the pseudogene TRBV3-2) to TRBJ1-4; TRBD1 is a possible D gene (6 bases). This CDR3 is 15 amino acids long. V was clipped by 4 bases and J by 6 bases, with 15 bases between them. Germline V gene data show CDR1 as LGHDT and CDR2 as YNNKEL (reference sequence). The CDR3 DNA is TGTGCCAGCAGCCGATCGGGAAGGGGGGATGAAAAACTGTTTTTT. It yields the protein CASSRSGRGDEKLFF.

The chain employs TRBV4-3 and TRBJ1-1; no firm D call. CDR1 LGHNA and CDR2 YSLEER come from the germline V gene. The CDR3 totals 12 residues. V was pared by 1 base and J by 7 bases, with 7 bases between. The CDR3 reads CASSQGRGEAFF. The CDR3 DNA follows: TGCGCCAGCAGCCAAGGTCGCGGTGAAGCTTTCTTT.

The rearrangement joins TRBV6-5 to TRBJ1-1; D not resolved. Between the trimmed V and J ends, which lost 5 bases and 1 base, there was a span of 8 bases. Germline V gene lookup returns CDR1 MNHEY and CDR2 SVGAGI. CDR3 length equals 13 residues. For the CDR3, the DNA is TGTGCCAGCAGTCTTCGATCGAACACTGAAGCTTTCTTT. Translated, it gives CASSLRSNTEAFF.

The chain couples TRBV13 to TRBJ1-2; D unclear. The CDR3 runs to 16 residues. Deletions cut 4 bases from V and 1 base from J, with 16 bases between. In germline, CDR1 is PRHDT, CDR2 FYEKMQ (reference sequence). In nucleotides, the CDR3 is TGTGCCAGCAGCTACGCCGACGGGGTCTATAACTATGGCTACACCTTC. Translated, it gives CASSYADGVYNYGYTF.

This clone turned up a few times. V is TRBV7-9 and J is TRBJ1-1; D unclear. The CDR3 runs 12 residues. Trimming took off 6 bases at V and 1 base at J, with 6 bases between the two ends. Germline loops: CDR1 SEHNR, CDR2 FQNEAQ (reference sequence). The CDR3 DNA reads as TGTGCCAGCAGGGACGGGAACACTGAAGCTTTCTTT. This gives the protein CASRDGNTEAFF.

This chain uses TRBV21-1 with TRBJ1-2. TRBV21-1 is reported as a pseudogene. This CDR3 contains 15 residues. The DNA for the CDR3 is TGTGCCAGCAGCAAATTTCGGGCTTATGCCTATGGCTACACCTTC. It yields the protein CASSKFRAYAYGYTF.

The V and J genes are TRBV6-6 and TRBJ1-6, with D unclear. CDR3 length equals 14 residues. Germline V CDR1 and CDR2: MNHNY, SVGAGI (reference sequence). V dropped 6 bases and J dropped 9 bases, with 15 bases sitting between them. DNA of the CDR3: TGTGCCAGCAGCTACACGGACCCTGTTTCACCCCTCCACTTT. This sequence encodes CASSYTDPVSPLHF.

The V call is TRBV18, the J call TRBJ1-5, with TRBD1 identical over 7 bases. This CDR3 comprises 14 residues. CDR1 is KGHSH and CDR2 is LQKENI in the germline V gene. J gave up 4 bases and V 4 bases, and 4 bases lay outside the gene matches. DNA for the CDR3: TGTGCCAGCTCACTCGGGACAGCTAATCAGCCCCAGCATTTT. Encoded protein: CASSLGTANQPQHF. The entire variable domain, with the rest obtained from reference TRBV18 and TRBJ1-5, is as follows: NAGVMQNPRHLVRRRGQEARLRCSPMKGHSHVYWYRQLPEEGLKFMVYLQKENIIDESGMPKERFSAEFPKEGPSILRIQQVVRGDSAAYFCASSLGTANQPQHFGDGTRLSIL.